This TCR beta chain appears in the sequencing data of a study of blood T cell repertoires in COVID-19. Study-wide background: Samples representing acute and convalescent COVID-19 were sourced from the United States, Italy and Spain. The analysed material was cDNA or gDNA that came from T cells, B-cell-depleted T cells, or PBMCs.

In the original processing: Amplification from reference gene primers served as the basis for estimated nucleated cell counts. Repertoires were generated with immunoSEQ multiplex PCR, while TCRdb's copy carries only in-frame clones and drops some. The V and J calls and clone size are taken from that table; D and trimming were inferred from the DNA. Among about 190,000 clones listed, roughly 81% were seen once. Germline V gives CDR1 SGHDN, CDR2 FVKESK. The V gene end was trimmed by 0 bases and the J gene end by 3 bases; junction bases not matched to a gene: 11. The CDR3 sequence is 17 residues long. The source of this sequence is a woman older than 75 with acute or convalescent COVID-19. The chain couples TRBV14 to TRBJ2-7; 7 nucleotides agree with TRBD2. Sequencing was performed on peripheral blood. The CDR3, as DNA: TGTGCCAGCAGCCAAGATCGAGGTCTAGCGGTATTCTACGAGCAGTACTTC. It encodes CASSQDRGLAVFYEQYF.